This TCR beta chain comes out of a study of metastatic and nonmetastatic thyroid tumors. Ahead of thyroid surgery, no patient had received treatment of any kind. As to this clone: The junction differs from germline at one of its ends, possibly a read error.

Germline CDR1 reads SGHRS; CDR2 reads YFSETQ. There are 14 residues in the CDR3. As processed by the authors: It was from CDR3 differences across clinicopathological groups that a distant-metastasis classifier for papillary thyroid cancer was built. TCRdb redid the clone calls on the PCR reads using MiXCR. Clone size and V and J calls follow TCRdb, not the original study. The table shows around 34,000 clones, with 15% occurring only once. The source of this sequence is a male donor with papillary thyroid cancer or a benign thyroid nodule (not recorded which). Some clones in this sample may be carry-over from other donors' samples. The sequencing input was blood. The chain joins TRBV5-1 to TRBJ2-2, with a possible D match to TRBD2 (6 bases). The CDR3 DNA reads as TGCGCCAGCAGCTTAGGAGGGAACACCGGGGATCTGTTTTTC. It is translated as CASSLGGNTGDLFF.